This TCR beta chain was found in a study of T cell responses to AZD1222 COVID-19 vaccine. Libraries were prepared by immunoSEQ multiplex PCR; TCRdb keeps only in-frame clonotypes and omits some of them. Among approximately 84,000 clones listed, 89% were seen once. V dropped 3 bases and J dropped 2 bases, with 1 base sitting between them. The length of the CDR3 is 12 residues. Germline CDR1 is LGHDT and CDR2 is YNNKEL (reference sequence). The chain has TRBV3-1 (or the pseudogene TRBV3-2) and TRBJ1-4, with no clear D. This specimen consisted of peripheral blood, obtained on day 0 of AZD1222 vaccination. This receptor was identified in an adult in good health. The CDR3 nucleotides read TGTGCCAGCAGCCAGACTAATGAAAAACTGTTTTTT. It encodes CASSQTNEKLFF.